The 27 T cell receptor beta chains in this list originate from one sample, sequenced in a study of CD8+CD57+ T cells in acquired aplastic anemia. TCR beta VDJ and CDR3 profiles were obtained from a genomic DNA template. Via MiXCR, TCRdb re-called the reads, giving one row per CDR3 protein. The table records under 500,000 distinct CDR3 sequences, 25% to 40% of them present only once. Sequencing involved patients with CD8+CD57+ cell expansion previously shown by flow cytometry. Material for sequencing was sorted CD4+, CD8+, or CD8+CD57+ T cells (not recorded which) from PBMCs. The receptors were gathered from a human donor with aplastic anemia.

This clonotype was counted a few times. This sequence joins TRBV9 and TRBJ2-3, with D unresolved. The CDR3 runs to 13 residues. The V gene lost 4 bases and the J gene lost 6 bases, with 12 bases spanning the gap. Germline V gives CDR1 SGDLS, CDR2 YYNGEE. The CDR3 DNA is TGTGCCAGCAGCCCCGATTTAGCCGATACGCAGTATTTT. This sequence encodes CASSPDLADTQYF.

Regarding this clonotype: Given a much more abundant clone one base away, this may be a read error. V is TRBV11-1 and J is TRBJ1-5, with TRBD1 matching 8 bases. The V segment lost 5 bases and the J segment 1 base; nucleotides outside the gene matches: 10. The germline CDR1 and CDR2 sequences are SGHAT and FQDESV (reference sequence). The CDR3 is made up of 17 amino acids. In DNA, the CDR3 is TGTGCCAGCAGCCCAACGGACAGGGCACTCAGCAATCAGCCCCAGCATTTT. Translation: CASSPTDRALSNQPQHF. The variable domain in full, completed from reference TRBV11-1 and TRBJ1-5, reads EAEVAQSPRYKITEKSQAVAFWCDPISGHATLYWYRQILGQGPELLVQFQDESVVDDSQLPKDRFSAERLKGVDSTLKIQPAELGDSAMYLCASSPTDRALSNQPQHFGDGTRLSIL.

The chain's CDR3 is CAISESRRPFLYEQYF. Written as DNA, the CDR3 is TGTGCCATCAGTGAGTCGAGAAGGCCGTTTTTGTACGAGCAGTACTTC. The chain carries TRBV10-3 and TRBJ2-7; D is unclear. Trimming stripped 0 bases from V and 4 bases from J, with 16 bases between. In germline, CDR1 is ENHRY, CDR2 SYGVKD. CDR3 size: 16 residues.

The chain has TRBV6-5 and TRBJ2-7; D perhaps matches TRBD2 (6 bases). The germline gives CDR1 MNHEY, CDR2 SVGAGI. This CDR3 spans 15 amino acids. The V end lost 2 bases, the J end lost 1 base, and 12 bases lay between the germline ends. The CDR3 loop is CASSYRLGTSYEQYF. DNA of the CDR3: TGTGCCAGCAGTTACCGCCTCGGGACTTCCTACGAGCAGTACTTC.

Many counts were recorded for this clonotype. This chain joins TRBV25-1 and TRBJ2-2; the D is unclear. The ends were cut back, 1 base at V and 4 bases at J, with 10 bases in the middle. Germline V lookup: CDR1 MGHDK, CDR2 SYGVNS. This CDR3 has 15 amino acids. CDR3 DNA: TGTGCCAGCAGTGAATGGACGGGTACCACCGGGGAGCTGTTTTTT. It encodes CASSEWTGTTGELFF. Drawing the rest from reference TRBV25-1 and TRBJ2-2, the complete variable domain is EADIYQTPRYLVIGTGKKITLECSQTMGHDKMYWYQQDPGMELHLIHYSYGVNSTEKGDLSSESTVSRIRTEHFPLTLESARPSHTSQYLCASSEWTGTTGELFFGEGSRLTVL.

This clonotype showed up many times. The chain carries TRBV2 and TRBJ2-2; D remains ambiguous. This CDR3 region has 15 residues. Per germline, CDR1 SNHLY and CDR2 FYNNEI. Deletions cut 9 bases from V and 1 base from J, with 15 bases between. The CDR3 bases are TGTGCCAGTGAAAAGAGGACGGTGAACACCGGGGAGCTGTTTTTT. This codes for CASEKRTVNTGELFF.

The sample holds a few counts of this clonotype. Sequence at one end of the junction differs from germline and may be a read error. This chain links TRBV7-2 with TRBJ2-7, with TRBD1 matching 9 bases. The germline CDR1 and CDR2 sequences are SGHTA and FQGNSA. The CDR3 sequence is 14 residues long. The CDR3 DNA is TGCGCCAGCAGGCGGACAGGGGTCGCCTACGAGCAGTACTTC. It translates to CASRRTGVAYEQYF.

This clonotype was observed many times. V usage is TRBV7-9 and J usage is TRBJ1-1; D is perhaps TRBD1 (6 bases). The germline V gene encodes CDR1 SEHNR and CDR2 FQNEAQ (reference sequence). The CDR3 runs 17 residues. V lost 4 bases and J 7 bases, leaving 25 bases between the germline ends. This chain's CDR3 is CASSSTTGLGPDHEAFF. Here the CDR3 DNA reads TGTGCCAGCAGCTCAACAACAGGGTTGGGTCCCGACCATGAAGCTTTCTTT.

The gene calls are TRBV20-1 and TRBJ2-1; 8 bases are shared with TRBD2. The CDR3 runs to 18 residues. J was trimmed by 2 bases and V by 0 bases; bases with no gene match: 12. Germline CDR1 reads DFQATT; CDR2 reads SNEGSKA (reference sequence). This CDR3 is CSARDLLQISGAYNEQFF. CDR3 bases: TGCAGTGCTAGAGACCTCCTCCAAATTAGCGGGGCCTACAATGAGCAGTTCTTC.

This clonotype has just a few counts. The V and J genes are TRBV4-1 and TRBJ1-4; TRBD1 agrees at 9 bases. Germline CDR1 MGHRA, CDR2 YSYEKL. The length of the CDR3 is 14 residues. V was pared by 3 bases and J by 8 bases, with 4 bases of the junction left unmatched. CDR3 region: CASSQTGGIEKLFF. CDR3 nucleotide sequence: TGCGCCAGCAGCCAGACAGGGGGTATCGAAAAACTGTTTTTT.

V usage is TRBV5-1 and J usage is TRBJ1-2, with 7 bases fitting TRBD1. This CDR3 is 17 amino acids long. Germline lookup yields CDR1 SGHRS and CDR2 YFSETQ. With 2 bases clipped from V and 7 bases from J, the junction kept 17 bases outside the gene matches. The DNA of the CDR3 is TGCGCCAGCAGCTTAAGGACAGGACCTGACACGGCGTCTGGCTACACCTTC. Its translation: CASSLRTGPDTASGYTF.

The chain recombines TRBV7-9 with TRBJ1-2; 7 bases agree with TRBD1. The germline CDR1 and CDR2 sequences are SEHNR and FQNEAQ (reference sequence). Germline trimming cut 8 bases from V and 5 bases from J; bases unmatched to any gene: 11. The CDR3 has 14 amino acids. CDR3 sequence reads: CASSMDRTGYGYTF. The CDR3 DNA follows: TGTGCCAGCTCCATGGACAGGACGGGATATGGCTACACCTTC.

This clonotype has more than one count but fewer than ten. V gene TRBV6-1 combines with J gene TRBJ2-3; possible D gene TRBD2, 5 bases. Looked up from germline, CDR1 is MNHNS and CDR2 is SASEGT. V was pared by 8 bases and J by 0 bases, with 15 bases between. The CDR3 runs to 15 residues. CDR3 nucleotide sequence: TGTGCCAGCCGGGAACACGGATCTAGCACAGATACGCAGTATTTT. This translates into CASREHGSSTDTQYF.

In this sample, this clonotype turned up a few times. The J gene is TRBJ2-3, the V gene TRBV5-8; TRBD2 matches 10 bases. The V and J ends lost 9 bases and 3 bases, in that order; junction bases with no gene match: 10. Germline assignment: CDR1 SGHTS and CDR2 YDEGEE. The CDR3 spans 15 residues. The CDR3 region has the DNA TGTGCCACTACGACTAGCGGGTCTCCGACAGATACGCAGTATTTT. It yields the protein CATTTSGSPTDTQYF.

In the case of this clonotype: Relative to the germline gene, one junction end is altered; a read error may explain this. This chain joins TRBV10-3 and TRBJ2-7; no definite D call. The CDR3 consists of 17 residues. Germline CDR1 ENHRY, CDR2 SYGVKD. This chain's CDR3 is CASSLSPETGYSYEQYF. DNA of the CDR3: TGTGCCAGCAGTTTATCCCCGGAGACGGGTTACTCCTACGAGCAGTACTTC.

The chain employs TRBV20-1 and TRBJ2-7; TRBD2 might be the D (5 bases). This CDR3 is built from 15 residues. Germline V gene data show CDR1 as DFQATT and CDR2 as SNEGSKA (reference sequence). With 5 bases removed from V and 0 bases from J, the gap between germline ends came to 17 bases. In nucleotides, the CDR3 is TGCAGTGCTGCCCCGGTAACGGGGAGCTCCTACGAGCAGTACTTC. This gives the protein CSAAPVTGSSYEQYF.

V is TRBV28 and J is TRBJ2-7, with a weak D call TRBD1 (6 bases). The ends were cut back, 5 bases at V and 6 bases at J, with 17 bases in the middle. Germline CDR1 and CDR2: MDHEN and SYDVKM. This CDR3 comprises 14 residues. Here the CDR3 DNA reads TGTGCCAGCAGTCCTCTTTTGGGGGCGGTCGAGCAGTACTTC. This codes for CASSPLLGAVEQYF. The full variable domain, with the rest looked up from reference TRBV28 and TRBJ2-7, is DVKVTQSSRYLVKRTGEKVFLECVQDMDHENMFWYRQDPGLGLRLIYFSYDVKMKEKGDIPEGYSVSREKKERFSLILESASTNQTSMYLCASSPLLGAVEQYFGPGTRLTVT.

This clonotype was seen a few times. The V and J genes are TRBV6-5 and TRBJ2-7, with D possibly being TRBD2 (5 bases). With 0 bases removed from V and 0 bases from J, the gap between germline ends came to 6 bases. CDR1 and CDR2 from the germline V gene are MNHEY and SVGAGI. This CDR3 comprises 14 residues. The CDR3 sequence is CASSYSGNSYEQYF. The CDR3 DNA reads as TGTGCCAGCAGTTACTCCGGGAACTCCTACGAGCAGTACTTC.

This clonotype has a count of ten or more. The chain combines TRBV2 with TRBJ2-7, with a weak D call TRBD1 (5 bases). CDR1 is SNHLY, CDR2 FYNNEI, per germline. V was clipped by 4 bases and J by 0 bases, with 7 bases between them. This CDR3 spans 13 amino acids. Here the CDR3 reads CASSGQFSYEQYF. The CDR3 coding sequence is TGTGCCAGCAGTGGACAGTTCTCCTACGAGCAGTACTTC.

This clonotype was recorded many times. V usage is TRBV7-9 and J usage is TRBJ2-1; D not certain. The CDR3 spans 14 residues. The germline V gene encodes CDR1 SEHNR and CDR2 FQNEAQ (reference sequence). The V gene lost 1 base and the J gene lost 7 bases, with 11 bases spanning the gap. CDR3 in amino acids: CASSLGERQNEQFF. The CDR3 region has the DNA TGTGCCAGCAGCTTAGGTGAAAGGCAGAATGAGCAGTTCTTC.

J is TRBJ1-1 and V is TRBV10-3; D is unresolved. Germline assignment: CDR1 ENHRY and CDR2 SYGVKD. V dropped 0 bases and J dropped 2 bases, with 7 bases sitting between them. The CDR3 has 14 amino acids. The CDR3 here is CAISESTGNTEAFF. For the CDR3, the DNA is TGTGCCATCAGTGAGTCGACGGGTAACACTGAAGCTTTCTTT.

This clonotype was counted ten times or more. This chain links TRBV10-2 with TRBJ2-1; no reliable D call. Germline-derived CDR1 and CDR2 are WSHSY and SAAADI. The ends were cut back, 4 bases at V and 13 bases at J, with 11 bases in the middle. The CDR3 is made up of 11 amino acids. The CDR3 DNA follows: TGCGCCAGCAGTGCGTCGAGATTACAGTTCTTC. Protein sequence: CASSASRLQFF.

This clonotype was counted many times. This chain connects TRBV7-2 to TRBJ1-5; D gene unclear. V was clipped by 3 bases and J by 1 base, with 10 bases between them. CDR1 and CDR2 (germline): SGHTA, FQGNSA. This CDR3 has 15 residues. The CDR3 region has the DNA TGTGCCAGCAGCTTGCAAGGGATGAGCAATCAGCCCCAGCATTTT. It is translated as CASSLQGMSNQPQHF.

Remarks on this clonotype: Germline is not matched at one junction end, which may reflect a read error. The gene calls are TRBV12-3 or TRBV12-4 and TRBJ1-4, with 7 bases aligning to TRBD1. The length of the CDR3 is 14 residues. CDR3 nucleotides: TGTCCCAGCAGCCTAGACAGGGTGAGGGAAAAACTGTTTTTT. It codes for CPSSLDRVREKLFF.

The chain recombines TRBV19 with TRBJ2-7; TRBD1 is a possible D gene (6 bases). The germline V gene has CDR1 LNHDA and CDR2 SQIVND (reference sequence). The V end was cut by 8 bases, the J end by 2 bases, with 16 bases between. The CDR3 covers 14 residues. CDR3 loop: CASSRTAITYEQYF. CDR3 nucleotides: TGTGCCAGTTCGCGGACAGCGATAACCTACGAGCAGTACTTC.

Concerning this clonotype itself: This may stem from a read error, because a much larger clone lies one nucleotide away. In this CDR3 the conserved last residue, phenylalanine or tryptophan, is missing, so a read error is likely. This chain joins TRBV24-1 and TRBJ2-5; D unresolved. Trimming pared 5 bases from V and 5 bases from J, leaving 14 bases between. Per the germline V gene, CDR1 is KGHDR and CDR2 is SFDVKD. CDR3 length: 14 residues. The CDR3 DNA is TGTGCCACCAGTGGAAATAGGGCGAAGGAGACCCAGTACCTC. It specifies CATSGNRAKETQYL.

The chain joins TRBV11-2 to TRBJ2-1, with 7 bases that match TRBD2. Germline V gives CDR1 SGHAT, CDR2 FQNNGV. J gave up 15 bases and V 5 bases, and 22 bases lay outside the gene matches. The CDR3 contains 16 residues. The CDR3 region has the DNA TGTGCCAGCAGCACCATACCTTGGACTAGTAGGGGCGTTCGGTTCTTC. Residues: CASSTIPWTSRGVRFF.